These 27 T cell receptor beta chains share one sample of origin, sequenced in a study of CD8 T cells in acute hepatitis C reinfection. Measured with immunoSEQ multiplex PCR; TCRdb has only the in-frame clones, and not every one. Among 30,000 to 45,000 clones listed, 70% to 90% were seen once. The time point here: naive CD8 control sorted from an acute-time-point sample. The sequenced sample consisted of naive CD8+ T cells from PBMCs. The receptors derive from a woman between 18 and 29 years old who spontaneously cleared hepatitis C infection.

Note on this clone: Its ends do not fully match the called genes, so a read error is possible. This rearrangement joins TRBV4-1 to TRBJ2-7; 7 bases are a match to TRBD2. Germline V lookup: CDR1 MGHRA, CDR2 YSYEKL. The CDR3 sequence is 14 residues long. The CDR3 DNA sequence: TGCGCCAACAGCCCCGGGACTACTACCGACGAGCAGTACTTC. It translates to CANSPGTTTDEQYF.

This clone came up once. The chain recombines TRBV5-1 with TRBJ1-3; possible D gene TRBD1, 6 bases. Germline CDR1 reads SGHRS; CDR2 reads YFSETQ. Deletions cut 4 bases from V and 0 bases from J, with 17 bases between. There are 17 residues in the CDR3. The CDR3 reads CASSPTGGQASGNTIYF. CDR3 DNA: TGCGCCAGCAGCCCTACCGGGGGGCAAGCCTCTGGAAACACCATATATTTT.

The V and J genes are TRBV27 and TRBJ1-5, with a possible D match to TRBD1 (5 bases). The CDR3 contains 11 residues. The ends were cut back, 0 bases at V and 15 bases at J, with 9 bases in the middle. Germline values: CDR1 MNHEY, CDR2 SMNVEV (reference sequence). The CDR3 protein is CASSLSGPLHF. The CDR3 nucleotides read TGTGCCAGCAGTTTATCGGGACCCTTGCATTTT.

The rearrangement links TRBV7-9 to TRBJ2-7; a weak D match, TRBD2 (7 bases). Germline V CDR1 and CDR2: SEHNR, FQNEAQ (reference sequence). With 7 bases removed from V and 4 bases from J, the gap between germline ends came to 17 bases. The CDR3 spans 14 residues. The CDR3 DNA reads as TGTGCCAGCAACTCCGGGGGGCTGGGGTACGAGCAGTACTTC. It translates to CASNSGGLGYEQYF.

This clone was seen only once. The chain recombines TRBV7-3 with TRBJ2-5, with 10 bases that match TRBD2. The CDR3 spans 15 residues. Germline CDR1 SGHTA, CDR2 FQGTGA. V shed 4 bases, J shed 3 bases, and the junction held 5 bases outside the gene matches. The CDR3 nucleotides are TGTGCCAGCAGCTCAAGCGGGAGGGAGGAAGAGACCCAGTACTTC. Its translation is CASSSSGREEETQYF. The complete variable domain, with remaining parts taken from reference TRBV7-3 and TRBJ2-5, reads GAGVSQTPSNKVTEKGKYVELRCDPISGHTALYWYRQSLGQGPEFLIYFQGTGAADDSGLPNDRFFAVRPEGSVSTLKIQRTERGDSAVYLCASSSSGREEETQYFGPGTRLLVL.

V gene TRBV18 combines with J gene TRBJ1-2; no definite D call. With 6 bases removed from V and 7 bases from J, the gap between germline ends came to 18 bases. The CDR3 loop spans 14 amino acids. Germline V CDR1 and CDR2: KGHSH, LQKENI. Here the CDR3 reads CASSVAGGSFGYTF. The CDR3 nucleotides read TGTGCCAGCTCCGTAGCAGGAGGATCGTTTGGCTACACCTTC.

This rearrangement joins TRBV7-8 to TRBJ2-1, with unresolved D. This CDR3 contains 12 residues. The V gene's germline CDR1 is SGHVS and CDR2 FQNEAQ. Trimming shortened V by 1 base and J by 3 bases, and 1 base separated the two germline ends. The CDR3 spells CASSLDYNEQFF. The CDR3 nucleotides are TGTGCCAGCAGCTTAGACTACAATGAGCAGTTCTTC.

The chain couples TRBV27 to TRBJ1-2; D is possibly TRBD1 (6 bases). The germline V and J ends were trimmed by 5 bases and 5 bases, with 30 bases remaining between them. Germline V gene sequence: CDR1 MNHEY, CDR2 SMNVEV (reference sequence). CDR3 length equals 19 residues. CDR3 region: CASSPSVGLGGPPSYGYTF. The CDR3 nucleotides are TGTGCCAGCAGTCCTTCGGTCGGGCTTGGGGGCCCGCCCTCTTATGGCTACACCTTC.

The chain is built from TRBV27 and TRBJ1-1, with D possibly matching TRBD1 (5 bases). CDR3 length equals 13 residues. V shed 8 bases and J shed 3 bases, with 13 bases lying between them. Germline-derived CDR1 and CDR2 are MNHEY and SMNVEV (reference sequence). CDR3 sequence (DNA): TGTGCCAGCTGCAGGGTCGGGGACACTGAAGCTTTCTTT. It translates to CASCRVGDTEAFF.

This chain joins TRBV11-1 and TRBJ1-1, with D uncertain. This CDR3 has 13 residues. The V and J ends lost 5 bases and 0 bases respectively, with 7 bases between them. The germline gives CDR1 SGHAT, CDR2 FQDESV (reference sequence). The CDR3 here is CASSRWVNTEAFF. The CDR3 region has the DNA TGTGCCAGCAGCCGATGGGTGAACACTGAAGCTTTCTTT.

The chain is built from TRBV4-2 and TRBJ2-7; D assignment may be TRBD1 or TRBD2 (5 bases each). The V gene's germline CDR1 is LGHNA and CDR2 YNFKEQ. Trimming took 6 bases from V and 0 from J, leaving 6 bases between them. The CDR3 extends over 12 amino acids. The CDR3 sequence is CASSGGSYEQYF. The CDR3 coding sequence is TGTGCCAGCAGTGGGGGCTCCTACGAGCAGTACTTC.

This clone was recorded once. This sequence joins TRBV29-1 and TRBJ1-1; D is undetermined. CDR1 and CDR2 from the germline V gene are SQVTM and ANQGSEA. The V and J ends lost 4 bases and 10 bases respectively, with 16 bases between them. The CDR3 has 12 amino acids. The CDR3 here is CSVGPGSLGAFF. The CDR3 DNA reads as TGCAGCGTTGGCCCCGGTTCATTGGGAGCTTTCTTT.

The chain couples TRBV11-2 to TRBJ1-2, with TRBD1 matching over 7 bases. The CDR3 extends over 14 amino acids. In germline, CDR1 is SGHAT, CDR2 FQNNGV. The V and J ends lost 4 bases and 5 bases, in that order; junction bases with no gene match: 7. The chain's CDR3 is CASSSGQLSYGYTF. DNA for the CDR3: TGTGCCAGCAGCTCGGGACAGTTAAGTTATGGCTACACCTTC.

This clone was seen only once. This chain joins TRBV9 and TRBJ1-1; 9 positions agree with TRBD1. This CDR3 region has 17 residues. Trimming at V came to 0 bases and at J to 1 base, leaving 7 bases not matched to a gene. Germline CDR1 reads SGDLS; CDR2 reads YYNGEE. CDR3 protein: CASSVVSPGQGNTEAFF. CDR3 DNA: TGTGCCAGCAGCGTAGTTTCACCGGGACAGGGGAACACTGAAGCTTTCTTT.

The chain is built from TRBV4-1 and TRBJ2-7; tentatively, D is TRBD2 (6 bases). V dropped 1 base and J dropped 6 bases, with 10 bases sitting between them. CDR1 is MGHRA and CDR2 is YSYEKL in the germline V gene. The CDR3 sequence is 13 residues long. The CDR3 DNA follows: TGCGCCAGCAGCCAAGGTCGCGGGACCGAGCAGTACTTC. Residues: CASSQGRGTEQYF.

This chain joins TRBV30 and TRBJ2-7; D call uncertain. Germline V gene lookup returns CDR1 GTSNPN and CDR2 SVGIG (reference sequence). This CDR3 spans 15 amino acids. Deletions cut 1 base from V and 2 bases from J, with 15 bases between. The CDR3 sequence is CAWSESSGPTYEQYF. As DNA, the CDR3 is TGTGCCTGGAGTGAATCCTCCGGGCCCACCTACGAGCAGTACTTC.

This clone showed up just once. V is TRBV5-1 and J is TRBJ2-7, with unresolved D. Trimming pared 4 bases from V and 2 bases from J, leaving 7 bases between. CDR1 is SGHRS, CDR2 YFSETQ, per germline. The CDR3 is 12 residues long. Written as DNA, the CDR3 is TGCGCCAGCAGCAGCGAAACCTACGAGCAGTACTTC. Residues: CASSSETYEQYF.

The CDR3 region is CASTDRGGGQETQYF. The DNA for the CDR3 is TGTGCCAGCACCGACAGGGGAGGGGGTCAAGAGACCCAGTACTTC. The V gene is TRBV13, the J gene TRBJ2-5, with TRBD1 as a possible D gene (8 bases). Per the germline V gene, CDR1 is PRHDT and CDR2 is FYEKMQ (reference sequence). The CDR3 runs 15 residues. The V end was cut by 7 bases, the J end by 2 bases, with 17 bases between.

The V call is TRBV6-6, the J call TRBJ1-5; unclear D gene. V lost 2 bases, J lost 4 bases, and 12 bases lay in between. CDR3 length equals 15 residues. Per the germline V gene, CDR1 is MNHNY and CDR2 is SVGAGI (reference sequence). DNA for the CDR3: TGTGCCAGCAGTTACGGCGTTGCAGAGAATCAGCCCCAGCATTTT. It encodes CASSYGVAENQPQHF.

CDR3 sequence: CASSSFSGANVLTF. Written as DNA, the CDR3 is TGTGCCAGCAGCTCGTTCTCTGGGGCCAACGTCCTGACTTTC. The chain uses TRBV7-9 and TRBJ2-6; D is uncertain. V lost 4 bases, J lost 0 bases, and 4 bases lay in between. This CDR3 has 14 residues. Germline CDR1 SEHNR, CDR2 FQNEAQ (reference sequence).

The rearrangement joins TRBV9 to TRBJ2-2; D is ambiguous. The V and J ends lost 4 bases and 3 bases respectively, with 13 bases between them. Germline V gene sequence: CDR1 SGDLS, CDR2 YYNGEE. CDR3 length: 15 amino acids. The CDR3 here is CASSPRNEDTGELFF. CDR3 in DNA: TGTGCCAGCAGCCCAAGGAACGAGGACACCGGGGAGCTGTTTTTT.

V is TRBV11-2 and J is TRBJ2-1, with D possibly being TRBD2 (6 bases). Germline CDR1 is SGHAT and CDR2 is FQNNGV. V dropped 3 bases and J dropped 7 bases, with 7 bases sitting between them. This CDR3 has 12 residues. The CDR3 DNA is TGTGCCAGCAGCTTCGGAGGGAATGAGCAGTTCTTC. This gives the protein CASSFGGNEQFF.

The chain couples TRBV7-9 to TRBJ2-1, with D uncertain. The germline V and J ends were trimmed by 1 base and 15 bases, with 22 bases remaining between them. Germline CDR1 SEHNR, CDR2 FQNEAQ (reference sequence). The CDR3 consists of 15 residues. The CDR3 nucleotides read TGTGCCAGCAGCTTAGTCCTAGAAGAACTGAGCCGCCCGTTCTTC. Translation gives CASSLVLEELSRPFF.

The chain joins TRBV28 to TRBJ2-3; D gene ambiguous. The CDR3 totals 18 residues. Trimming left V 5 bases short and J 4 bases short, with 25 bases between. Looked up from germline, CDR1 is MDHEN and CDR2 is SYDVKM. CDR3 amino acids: CASSLSPPPPAPPDTQYF. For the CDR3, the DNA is TGTGCCAGCAGTCTCAGCCCCCCCCCTCCGGCCCCCCCAGATACGCAGTATTTT.

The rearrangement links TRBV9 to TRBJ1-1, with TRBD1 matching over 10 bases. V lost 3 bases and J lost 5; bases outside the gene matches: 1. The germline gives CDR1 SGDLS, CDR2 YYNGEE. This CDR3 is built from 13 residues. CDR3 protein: CASSADRGTEAFF. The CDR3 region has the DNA TGTGCCAGCAGCGCGGACAGGGGGACTGAAGCTTTCTTT.

DNA of the CDR3: TGCGCCAGCAGCTTAAGAAGACAGGGGGACTACGAGCAGTACTTC. Protein: CASSLRRQGDYEQYF. V usage is TRBV5-1 and J usage is TRBJ2-7; TRBD1 agrees at 9 bases. The CDR3 totals 15 residues. CDR1 and CDR2 from the germline V gene are SGHRS and YFSETQ. V shed 2 bases and J 3 bases; nucleotides not matched to a gene: 6.

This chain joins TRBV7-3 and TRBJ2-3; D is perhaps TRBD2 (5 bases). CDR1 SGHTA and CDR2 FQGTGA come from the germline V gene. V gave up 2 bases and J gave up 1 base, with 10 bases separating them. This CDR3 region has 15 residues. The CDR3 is CASSLAERGTDTQYF. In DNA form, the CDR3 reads TGTGCCAGCAGCTTAGCGGAGAGGGGCACAGATACGCAGTATTTT.